This TCR beta chain comes out of a study of monozygotic twins with inflammatory bowel disease. Study observations and caveats: TCRbeta inverse Simpson diversity was decreased in IBD patients versus healthy co-twins. Patient repertoires may carry noise from differing immunosuppressive treatments. No discrimination was achieved between different T cell subtypes.

This CDR3 region has 14 residues. Germline V lookup: CDR1 DFQATT, CDR2 SNEGSKA (reference sequence). As for this clonotype: Its target is unknown.

TCRdb reprocessed the 5' RACE reads, with one entry per CDR3 protein and no DNA. This sample's clone table lists hundreds of thousands of distinct CDR3 sequences. The TCR sequence derives from a human donor with ulcerative colitis or Crohn's disease, or a healthy co-twin of an affected twin (not recorded which). This chain joins TRBV20-1 and TRBJ1-2; TCRdb calls TRBD1, which cannot be checked without DNA. The sample comprised blood. The CDR3 sequence is CSATPRGSSYGYTF.